This record concerns one TCR beta chain sequence. V gave up 6 bases and J gave up 3 bases, with 15 bases separating them. Germline V gene sequence: CDR1 SNHLY, CDR2 FYNNEI. The CDR3 spans 14 residues. This sample stems from a study of blood T cell repertoires in COVID-19. In the original processing: How many nucleated cells were present was estimated from reference gene primer amplification. Sequencing used immunoSEQ multiplex PCR; TCRdb keeps in-frame clones, though not all of them. V and J calls and clone size come straight from that table; D and trimming were deduced from the DNA. This repertoire shows approximately 200,000 clones, around 94% found once; its top ten account for roughly 0.76%.

The sequenced material came from peripheral blood. The TCR sequence derives from a man aged 25 to 40 with COVID-19, enrolled during active disease. The V call is TRBV2, the J call TRBJ2-7; possibly TRBD2 for D (5 bases). CDR3 residues: CASSPEGPIYEQYF. The CDR3, as DNA: TGTGCCAGCAGCCCTGAGGGTCCGATCTACGAGCAGTACTTC. Full variable domain (remainder filled in from reference TRBV2 and TRBJ2-7): EPEVTQTPSHQVTQMGQEVILRCVPISNHLYFYWYRQILGQKVEFLVSFYNNEISEKSEIFDDQFSVERPDGSNFTLKIRSTKLEDSAMYFCASSPEGPIYEQYFGPGTRLTVT.